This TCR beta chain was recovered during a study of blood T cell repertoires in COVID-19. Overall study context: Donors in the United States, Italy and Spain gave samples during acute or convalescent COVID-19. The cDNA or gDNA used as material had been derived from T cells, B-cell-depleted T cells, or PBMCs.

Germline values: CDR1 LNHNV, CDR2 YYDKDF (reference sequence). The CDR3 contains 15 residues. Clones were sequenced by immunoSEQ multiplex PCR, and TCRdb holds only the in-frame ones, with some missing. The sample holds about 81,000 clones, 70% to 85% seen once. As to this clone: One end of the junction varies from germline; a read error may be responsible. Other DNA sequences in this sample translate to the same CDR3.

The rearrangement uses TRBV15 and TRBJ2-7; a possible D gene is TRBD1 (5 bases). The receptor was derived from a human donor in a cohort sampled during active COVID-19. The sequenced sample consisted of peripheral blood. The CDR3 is CAIAGQKRGLYEQYF. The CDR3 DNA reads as TGCGCCATTGCCGGCCAGAAAAGGGGCCTCTACGAGCAGTACTTC. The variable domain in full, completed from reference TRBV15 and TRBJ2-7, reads DAMVIQNPRYQVTQFGKPVTLSCSQTLNHNVMYWYQQKSSQAPKLLFHYYDKDFNNEADTPDNFQSRRPNTSFCFLDIRSPGLGDTAMYLCAIAGQKRGLYEQYFGPGTRLTVT.